Below, 12 T cell receptor beta chains from the same sample are listed, as sequenced in a study of prognosis after radiotherapy for stage I lung cancer. CDR3 of TCR beta was amplified from genomic DNA via a two-round multiplex PCR. TRBV and TRBJ genes each had their own specific primers in first-round PCR. TCRdb independently ran MiXCR on the multiplex PCR reads; one entry per CDR3 protein. The sample contains around 51,000 distinct CDR3 sequences, less than 45% of which appear only once. The specimen was PBMCs, collected before or after stereotactic body radiation therapy (not recorded which). The receptor source for this set is a donor older than 45 with non-small cell lung cancer.

This clonotype occurred many times. The chain combines TRBV6-1 with TRBJ2-5, with 8 nucleotides matching TRBD1. Germline lookup yields CDR1 MNHNS and CDR2 SASEGT. V gave up 7 bases and J gave up 2 bases; unmatched junction bases: 6. The CDR3 totals 14 residues. The DNA of the CDR3 is TGTGCCAGCACCCCGACAGGGGCTCAAGAGACCCAGTACTTC. This codes for CASTPTGAQETQYF.

This clonotype was counted at least ten times. The chain links TRBV20-1 to TRBJ1-4; D is undetermined. V gave up 5 bases and J gave up 8 bases, with 18 bases separating them. Germline lookup yields CDR1 DFQATT and CDR2 SNEGSKA (reference sequence). The CDR3 totals 14 residues. The CDR3 bases are TGCAGTGCTCGCGCGAGTGTATTAGGGGAAAAACTGTTTTTT. Translating it yields CSARASVLGEKLFF.

This clonotype was counted ten times or more. The chain employs TRBV5-1 and TRBJ2-5, with D tentatively TRBD1 or TRBD2 (5 bases each). CDR3 length: 12 amino acids. Germline V gene lookup returns CDR1 SGHRS and CDR2 YFSETQ. V lost 5 bases and J lost 4, with 9 bases in between. CDR3 coding DNA: TGCGCCAGCAGGGGGGAAATAGAGACCCAGTACTTC. Its protein is CASRGEIETQYF.

As regards this clonotype: A much bigger clone sits one base away, suggesting this may be a read error. The CDR3 region is CASITDYTNTEAFF. CDR3 coding DNA: TGTGCCAGCATAACCGACTATACGAACACTGAAGCTTTCTTT. This chain links TRBV2 with TRBJ1-1, with D unresolved. V was cut by 7 bases and J by 1 base, with 13 bases left in between. CDR1 is SNHLY and CDR2 is FYNNEI in the germline V gene. This CDR3 has 14 residues.

V and J are TRBV20-1 and TRBJ2-1, with a tentative D call TRBD1 (6 bases). Germline V gene lookup returns CDR1 DFQATT and CDR2 SNEGSKA (reference sequence). This CDR3 has 14 residues. CDR3: CSRSTGSRWNWQFF. DNA of the CDR3: TGCAGCCGCTCAACAGGGTCTCGGTGGAATTGGCAGTTCTTC.

On this clonotype: A read error likely explains this, since a far larger clone differs by one base. The genes are TRBV7-2 and TRBJ2-1, with TRBD1 as a possible D gene (6 bases). Germline CDR1 is SGHTA and CDR2 is FQGNSA. The CDR3 length is 16 residues. The V and J ends lost 1 base and 2 bases respectively, with 12 bases between them. The CDR3 DNA reads TGTGCCAGCAGCTTAGAGTACGCAGGGGCCTACAATGAGCAGTTCTTC. It translates to CASSLEYAGAYNEQFF.

There are many counts of this clonotype. The chain carries TRBV2 and TRBJ2-1, with 9 bases identical to TRBD2. Germline V gene lookup returns CDR1 SNHLY and CDR2 FYNNEI. The CDR3 has 13 amino acids. Trimming removed 8 bases from V and 12 bases from J; junction bases left unmatched: 11. The CDR3 loop reads CASPGASGTVQFF. In nucleotides, the CDR3 is TGTGCCAGCCCGGGGGCTAGCGGGACAGTGCAGTTCTTC.

Comment on this clonotype: Possible read error: a much larger clone is one base away. V and J are TRBV7-9 and TRBJ2-3; the match to TRBD1 covers 9 bases. V shed 5 bases and J 11 bases; nucleotides not matched to a gene: 5. The CDR3 runs 12 residues. CDR1 is SEHNR, CDR2 FQNEAQ, per germline (reference sequence). The CDR3: CASSNRGLVQYF. The CDR3 DNA sequence: TGTGCCAGCAGCAACAGGGGGCTGGTGCAGTATTTT. The full variable domain, in which reference TRBV7-9 and TRBJ2-3 provide the parts outside the CDR3, is DTGVSQNPRHKITKRGQNVTFRCDPISEHNRLYWYRQTLGQGPEFLTYFQNEAQLEKSRLLSDRFSAERPKGSFSTLEIQRTEQGDSAMYLCASSNRGLVQYFGPGTRLTVL.

Worth noting for this clonotype: A much larger clonotype is one base distant, so this may be a read error. V gene TRBV5-1 combines with J gene TRBJ2-4; D is unresolved. The germline gives CDR1 SGHRS, CDR2 YFSETQ. The CDR3 totals 17 residues. CDR3 sequence (DNA): TGCGCCAGCAGCTTCCGGGCCTCTGGGTCGGCCAAAAACATTGAGTACTTC. It is translated as CASSFRASGSAKNIEYF.

This clonotype was seen at least ten times. The chain uses TRBV12-3 or TRBV12-4 and TRBJ2-1, with 9 bases fitting TRBD2. The V segment lost 6 bases and the J segment 5 bases; nucleotides outside the gene matches: 17. This CDR3 region has 18 residues. CDR3 in DNA: TGTGCCAGCAGGGTTAGGGGACTAGCAATCGCTCACCACAATGAGCAGTTCTTC. Translating it yields CASRVRGLAIAHHNEQFF.

Remarks on this clonotype: A far larger clone differs by one base, so this is likely a read error. The CDR3: CAISLSPGRRYNEQFF. CDR3 DNA: TGTGCCATCAGTTTATCCCCCGGGAGGAGATACAATGAGCAGTTCTTC. This chain joins TRBV27 and TRBJ2-5, with 7 bases aligning to TRBD2. The end of the DNA aligns better with TRBJ2-1, so the J call may be wrong. This CDR3 is built from 16 residues. The germline V gene has CDR1 MNHEY and CDR2 SMNVEV (reference sequence).

Notes on this clonotype: A much more abundant neighbour one base away suggests this may be a read error. CDR3 region: CASSVAGSGWYNEQFF. For the CDR3, the DNA is TGTGCCAGCAGCGTGGCGGGATCGGGCTGGTACAATGAGCAGTTCTTC. The chain combines TRBV9 with TRBJ2-1, with D maybe TRBD2 (6 bases). The CDR3 is 16 residues long. The germline V gene has CDR1 SGDLS and CDR2 YYNGEE. The V gene lost 2 bases and the J gene lost 4 bases, with 16 bases spanning the gap.